These 2 T cell receptor beta chains were sequenced from one sample in a study of PD-1 blockade in mismatch repair-deficient tumors. Profiling relied on immunoSEQ multiplex PCR, and the TCRdb table lists in-frame clones only, not all of them. Of some 97,000 clones listed, 70% to 85% are singletons. Sequencing was performed on peripheral blood, taken around 8 months after starting pembrolizumab. The receptors originated from an adult with mismatch repair-deficient cancer.

The gene calls are TRBV5-6 and TRBJ2-3, with 12 bases matching TRBD2. CDR1 is SGHDT, CDR2 YYEEEE, per germline. The CDR3 has 17 residues. V lost 1 base to trimming and J lost 5 bases; unmatched junction nucleotides: 8. The CDR3 protein is CASSLKLAGGGGDTQYF. The CDR3 DNA reads TGTGCCAGCAGCTTGAAACTAGCGGGAGGAGGGGGAGATACGCAGTATTTT.

In its sample, this clone was seen a few times. The chain is built from TRBV5-4 and TRBJ2-5, with TRBD2 as a possible D gene (7 bases). CDR1 and CDR2 (germline): SGHNT, YYREEE (reference sequence). V was trimmed by 6 bases and J by 5 bases, leaving 20 bases between them. The length of the CDR3 is 15 residues. The CDR3 sequence: CASNPEPGGWETQYF. The CDR3 DNA reads TGTGCCAGCAACCCGGAACCGGGGGGCTGGGAGACCCAGTACTTC.